These 10 T cell receptor beta chains were sequenced from one sample in a study of shared clonotypes between healthy human individuals. The method was immunoSEQ multiplex PCR; TCRdb's version includes in-frame clones alone and lacks a portion of them. The table shows some 630,000 clones, with roughly 70% occurring only once. The source material was memory CD4+ T cells sorted from blood. Sample subset: CD45RA-negative fraction. These receptors came from a woman aged 25-40 years in good health.

This clone has a single count. The chain links TRBV12-2 to TRBJ2-1; TRBD2 reflects the table's D call only, with no check against the DNA. TRBV12-2 is a recognized pseudogene. This CDR3 is built from 18 residues. Here the CDR3 reads CASRSKGWLGGAYNEQFF. The DNA of the CDR3 is TGTGCAAGTCGCTCAAAAGGATGGCTAGGAGGGGCCTACAATGAGCAGTTCTTC.

V usage is TRBV28 and J usage is TRBJ1-4; D is perhaps TRBD1 (6 bases). The ends were cut back, 4 bases at V and 4 bases at J, with 22 bases in the middle. Germline V gene data show CDR1 as MDHEN and CDR2 as SYDVKM. The CDR3 is 18 amino acids. The CDR3 nucleotides are TGTGCCAGCAGTTCAGCACAGGGATCTTGGGGGTATAATGAAAAACTGTTTTTT. Its translation is CASSSAQGSWGYNEKLFF.

V is TRBV2 and J is TRBJ2-6; D gene ambiguous. There are 16 residues in the CDR3. V was pared by 7 bases and J by 0 bases, with 13 bases between. From germline, CDR1 is SNHLY and CDR2 FYNNEI. The CDR3 region has the DNA TGTGCCAGCACCCGAGCCTCCCCCTCTGGGGCCAACGTCCTGACTTTC. Its protein product is CASTRASPSGANVLTF.

The chain carries TRBV7-8 and TRBJ1-1; D is uncertain. The CDR3 length is 14 residues. Germline loops: CDR1 SGHVS, CDR2 FQNEAQ. Trimming removed 0 bases from V and 5 bases from J, with 10 bases in between. This CDR3 is CASSLARERTEAFF. In nucleotides, the CDR3 is TGTGCCAGCAGCTTAGCAAGGGAGAGGACTGAAGCTTTCTTT.

A few counts support this clone. The V and J genes are TRBV9 and TRBJ1-1; unclear D gene. Germline CDR1 SGDLS, CDR2 YYNGEE. There are 15 residues in the CDR3. V lost 4 bases and J 0 bases, leaving 13 bases between the germline ends. The CDR3 loop reads CASSPAGAVNTEAFF. CDR3 DNA: TGTGCCAGCAGCCCCGCGGGAGCGGTGAACACTGAAGCTTTCTTT.

The V call is TRBV7-8, the J call TRBJ2-2; D is possibly TRBD2 (7 bases). The CDR3 runs to 18 residues. V lost 5 bases to trimming and J lost 0 bases, with 19 bases between them. The V gene's germline CDR1 is SGHVS and CDR2 FQNEAQ. The CDR3 is CASSPRGEGVANTGELFF. The CDR3 region has the DNA TGTGCCAGCAGCCCTAGGGGGGAGGGAGTCGCGAACACCGGGGAGCTGTTTTTT.

CDR3: CASSLLGTGRGRETQYF. The CDR3 DNA is TGTGCCAGCAGCTTGTTGGGTACAGGGAGGGGACGAGAGACCCAGTACTTC. The chain links TRBV5-4 to TRBJ2-5, with a tentative D call TRBD2 (7 bases). The CDR3 covers 17 residues. The V end lost 1 base, the J end lost 4 bases, and 20 bases lay between the germline ends. Germline V lookup: CDR1 SGHNT, CDR2 YYREEE (reference sequence).

In regard to this clone: Other DNA sequences in this specimen translate into the identical CDR3. This rearrangement joins TRBV19 to TRBJ2-3; TRBD2 agrees at 10 bases. CDR1 is LNHDA and CDR2 is SQIVND in the germline V gene (reference sequence). This CDR3 has 15 residues. The V gene end was trimmed by 6 bases and the J gene end by 0 bases; junction bases not matched to a gene: 3. CDR3 loop: CASSRTSGSTDTQYF. CDR3 in DNA: TGTGCCAGTAGCAGGACTAGCGGAAGCACAGATACGCAGTATTTT.

Turning to this clone: Given a much more abundant clone one base away, this may be a read error. The V and J genes are TRBV5-2 and TRBJ1-6; the table calls TRBD1, which could not be checked here. TRBV5-2 is deemed a pseudogene. The CDR3 loop spans 17 amino acids. The DNA for the CDR3 is TGTGCCAGCAGCCAAGATCCCCGACAGGGAGGTAACTCACCCCTCCACTTT. It codes for CASSQDPRQGGNSPLHF.

J is TRBJ2-3 and V is TRBV7-9; possibly TRBD1 for D (6 bases). V was pared by 4 bases and J by 1 base, with 15 bases between. This CDR3 spans 16 amino acids. Germline-derived CDR1 and CDR2 are SEHNR and FQNEAQ (reference sequence). CDR3 sequence: CASSSSSGARTDTQYF. In DNA, the CDR3 is TGTGCCAGCAGCTCCAGCTCAGGGGCGCGCACAGATACGCAGTATTTT.